The rows below give T cell receptor beta chains drawn from one sample of a study of OX40 agonist ivuxolimab in advanced cancers. Using immunoSEQ multiplex PCR, the repertoire was profiled, and TCRdb retains in-frame clones only, with some absent. This sample has tens of thousands of clones, with 87% found just once. Sequences were derived from CD4+ or CD8+ T cells sorted from blood, sampled in a trial of the OX40 agonist ivuxolimab. The receptor set was obtained from an adult with an advanced solid tumor such as melanoma, head and neck, liver or kidney cancer. Both conserved end residues are part of each CDR3. D genes are given only for firm matches. Clone sizes are given selectively: once, few, many, or a class where the clone is expanded.

v_gene	abundance	j_gene	d_gene	CDR3aa	CDR3nt
TRBV10-3	.	TRBJ2-5	TRBD2	CAISELSGMGETQYF	TGTGCCATCAGTGAGTTGAGCGGGATGGGGGAGACCCAGTACTTC
TRBV5-1	.	TRBJ1-4	TRBD1	CASSLAGTGNEKLFF	TGCGCCAGCAGCTTGGCCGGGACAGGGAATGAAAAACTGTTTTTT
TRBV6-1	once	TRBJ2-2	TRBD2	CATERLAGEFGELFF	TGTGCCACCGAGCGACTAGCGGGAGAGTTCGGGGAGCTGTTTTTT
TRBV28	.	TRBJ2-3	TRBD1	CASRRTGSTDTQYF	TGTGCCAGCAGACGGACAGGGAGCACAGATACGCAGTATTTT
TRBV30	.	TRBJ1-3	TRBD1	CAWSGGTGQTGNTIYF	TGTGCCTGGAGTGGGGGGACAGGGCAAACTGGAAACACCATATATTTT
TRBV6-5	.	TRBJ2-1	.	CASSPSSLDRKQFF	TGTGCCAGCAGTCCCTCTTCCCTTGACAGGAAGCAGTTCTTC
TRBV4-1	few	TRBJ2-7	TRBD2	CASSQGWIAGGYEQYF	TGCGCCAGCAGCCAAGGGTGGATAGCGGGAGGCTACGAGCAGTACTTC
TRBV7-9	few	TRBJ2-3	.	CASTPSTSTDTQYF	TGTGCCAGCACCCCCAGCACGAGCACAGATACGCAGTATTTT
TRBV27	.	TRBJ1-2	.	CASSLSITGKEGGYTF	TGTGCCAGCAGTTTATCGATCACAGGGAAGGAGGGAGGCTACACCTTC
TRBV6-5	.	TRBJ1-1	.	CASSYARQQNTEAFF	TGTGCCAGCAGTTACGCCCGACAGCAGAACACTGAAGCTTTCTTT
TRBV7-8	.	TRBJ2-4	.	CASSPGVAKNIQYF	TGTGCCAGCAGCCCCGGAGTAGCCAAAAACATTCAGTACTTC
TRBV30	.	TRBJ2-5	.	CAWSVRGSSQRTQYF	TGTGCCTGGAGTGTAAGGGGTAGCAGCCAGAGGACCCAGTACTTC
TRBV5-1	.	TRBJ2-2	.	CASSFEGTGELFF	TGCGCCAGCAGCTTCGAAGGGACCGGGGAGCTGTTTTTT
TRBV4-1	.	TRBJ2-7	TRBD1	CASGTGAFYEQYF	TGCGCCAGCGGGACAGGGGCGTTCTACGAGCAGTACTTC
TRBV4-3	.	TRBJ1-5	.	CASSQQHNNQPQHF	TGCGCCAGCAGCCAACAACACAACAATCAGCCCCAGCATTTT
TRBV7-9	.	TRBJ2-3	.	CASNTETDTQYF	TGTGCCAGCAACACAGAGACAGATACGCAGTATTTT
TRBV19	.	TRBJ1-5	TRBD1	CASSIRGPQPQHF	TGTGCCAGTAGTATCAGGGGGCCTCAGCCCCAGCATTTT
TRBV29-1	.	TRBJ1-1	.	CSVDGRDGLAGATEAFF	TGCAGCGTTGACGGACGAGACGGACTGGCAGGGGCCACTGAAGCTTTCTTT
TRBV11-3	once	TRBJ2-7	TRBD2	CASSPGGLAGMYEQYF	TGTGCCAGCAGCCCGGGGGGACTAGCGGGAATGTACGAGCAGTACTTC
TRBV11-1	.	TRBJ2-7	TRBD2	CASSSGPTSGRRYEQYF	TGTGCCAGCAGCTCCGGCCCAACTAGCGGGAGGCGCTACGAGCAGTACTTC
TRBV7-6	once	TRBJ1-1	.	CASSFPGQRNTEAFF	TGTGCCAGCAGCTTCCCCGGACAGAGGAACACTGAAGCTTTCTTT
TRBV7-3	.	TRBJ2-7	TRBD2	CASSLPVTSGSDYEQYF	TGTGCCAGCAGCCTCCCCGTGACTAGCGGGAGTGACTACGAGCAGTACTTC
TRBV27	.	TRBJ2-7	TRBD2	CASSPLGGLGYEQYF	TGTGCCAGCAGCCCCCTCGGGGGGTTGGGGTACGAGCAGTACTTC
TRBV27	.	TRBJ2-1	.	CASSGSASYNEQFF	TGTGCCAGCAGCGGCAGCGCTTCCTACAATGAGCAGTTCTTC
TRBV28	.	TRBJ2-7	TRBD1	CASGTGGTTYEQYF	TGTGCCAGCGGGACAGGGGGAACCACCTACGAGCAGTACTTC
TRBV4-1	once	TRBJ1-1	TRBD1	CASSQLTGKAEAFF	TGCGCCAGCAGCCAATTGACAGGGAAGGCTGAAGCTTTCTTT
TRBV18	.	TRBJ2-1	TRBD1	CASSPQGTGSRDEQFF	TGTGCCAGCTCACCACAAGGGACAGGGAGTCGAGATGAGCAGTTCTTC
TRBV2	.	TRBJ2-2	.	CASSEYSAGELFF	TGTGCCAGCAGCGAGTATTCCGCCGGGGAGCTGTTTTTT
TRBV27	once	TRBJ2-4	.	CASSSTGAGKNIQYF	TGTGCCAGCAGTTCGACGGGGGCTGGCAAAAACATTCAGTACTTC
TRBV18	.	TRBJ2-7	TRBD2	CASSRSSGQGDEQYF	TGTGCCAGCTCACGGTCTAGCGGGCAGGGTGACGAGCAGTACTTC
TRBV4-3	few	TRBJ2-2	.	CASSQGNTGELFF	TGCGCCAGCAGCCAAGGGAACACCGGGGAGCTGTTTTTT
TRBV2	once	TRBJ2-7	.	CASSVLGEQYF	TGTGCCAGCAGTGTTTTGGGGGAGCAGTACTTC
TRBV19	.	TRBJ2-5	TRBD1	CASSKTGGQETQYF	TGTGCCAGTAGTAAGACAGGGGGACAAGAGACCCAGTACTTC